This T cell receptor beta chain was profiled in a study of blood T cell repertoires in COVID-19. At the level of the study: Collection of acute and convalescent COVID-19 samples took place in the United States, Italy and Spain. T cells, B-cell-depleted T cells, or PBMCs supplied cDNA or gDNA.

Participants were aged roughly 18 to 90 years, lived in 25 or so US areas, and enrolled virtually. Participants' reported clinical history set cohort assignment. Method: immunoSEQ multiplex PCR; TCRdb's copy keeps in-frame clones and lacks some. This sample carries roughly 250,000 clones, 70% to 90% of them seen once, and the ten largest clones take about 1.2%. V lost 3 bases and J lost 1; bases outside the gene matches: 6. The germline V gene has CDR1 SGHNT and CDR2 YYREEE (reference sequence). The CDR3 consists of 18 residues. The sequencing sample was made of PBMCs or T cells enriched from blood (not recorded which). The V call is TRBV5-4, the J call TRBJ2-6, with 11 nucleotides matching TRBD2. The sequence derives from a woman aged 40 to 50 with acute COVID-19. The CDR3 DNA reads TGTGCCAGCAGCTACACAACTAGCGGGAGTTCTGGGGCCAACGTCCTGACTTTC. Translated: CASSYTTSGSSGANVLTF.